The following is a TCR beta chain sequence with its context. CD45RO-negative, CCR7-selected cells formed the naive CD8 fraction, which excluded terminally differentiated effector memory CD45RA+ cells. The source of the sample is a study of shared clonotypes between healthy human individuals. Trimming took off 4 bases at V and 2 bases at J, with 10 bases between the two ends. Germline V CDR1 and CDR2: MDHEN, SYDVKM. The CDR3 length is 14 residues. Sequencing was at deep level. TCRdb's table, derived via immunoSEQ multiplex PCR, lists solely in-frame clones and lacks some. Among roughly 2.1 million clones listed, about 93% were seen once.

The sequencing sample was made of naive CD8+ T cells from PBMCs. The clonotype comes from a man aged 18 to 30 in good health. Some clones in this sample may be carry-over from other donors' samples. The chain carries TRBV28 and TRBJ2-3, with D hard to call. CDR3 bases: TGTGCCAGCAGTTCCGCGTGGGTCACAGATACGCAGTATTTT. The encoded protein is CASSSAWVTDTQYF.